This T cell receptor beta chain was captured by sequencing in a study of T cell repertoires in cytomegalovirus infection (dated by TCRdb to between 2018 and 2021). Notes on the research overall: Because public TCR beta signatures pointed to carriage of CMV infection together with the matching HLA type, the HLA type of each donor mattered for the analysis.

This clonotype appeared many times. Its binding antigen is unknown. No clone much larger than this one lies a single base away; base qualities are absent. CDR1 and CDR2 were assigned from the germline V gene as SGHTA and FQGNSA. Ends trimmed: V by 1 base, J by 0 bases; bases unmatched to a gene: 7. Reading from cysteine to phenylalanine, the CDR3 counts 17 amino acids. Only CDR3 DNA remains: 51 bases, in frame from the first base. TCRdb names Illumina HiSeq 1500 as the instrument used. TCRdb cleaned the public reads at Q25 with fastp, built clones with MiXCR and kept in-frame beta chains. Here each entry gathers all rows of one CDR3 protein and keeps the most common genes and DNA. This sample gives some 130,000 distinct CDR3 sequences in total; more than 20% of them show up just once. The ten largest clonotypes hold about a third of the sample. General study outcomes and caveats: In the ex vivo response, HLA-C-restricted CMV-specific TCR beta clonotypes were dominant, and in two of eight donors the single most frequent clonotype came from this HLA-C-restricted group. In both this cohort and an independent cohort of several hundred donors, the cumulative frequency of public TCR beta family members distinguished carriers of CMV infection plus the relevant HLA type.

The rearrangement combines TRBV7-2 with TRBJ2-3; a stretch of 7 junction bases matches TRBD2. Sequencing was done on a sample of PBMCs, sequenced either directly or after in vitro stimulation (not recorded which). The sequence derives from a human donor in good health (CMV status not recorded). Some clones in this sample may be carry-over from other donors' samples. This receptor carries the CDR3 CASSLGGGSGSTDTQYF. Here is the DNA: TGTGCCAGCAGCTTAGGCGGCGGTAGCGGGAGCACAGATACGCAGTATTTT.